Shown below are 32 T cell receptor beta chains from a single sample sequenced in a study of blood T cell repertoires in COVID-19 (dated by TCRdb to 2019 to 2021). Libraries were prepared through the immunoSEQ multiplex PCR assay. Sourced from immuneACCESS, this table was stored by TCRdb with only in-frame sequences that have V and J called. A share of the clones is absent; for the studies checked, an unresolved V gene accounts for under half, and the remainder has no known explanation. The table for this sample lists some 45,000 clones; about 83% of them were counted only once. Over 7% of the sample is held by the ten biggest clonotypes. The sequencing sample was made of peripheral blood. Source of these receptors: a man older than 75 in a cohort sampled during active COVID-19.

The chain carries TRBV24-1 and TRBJ2-5, with 7 bases identical to TRBD2. The CDR3 extends over 15 amino acids. Germline lookup yields CDR1 KGHDR and CDR2 SFDVKD. J lost 1 base, V lost 6 bases, and 7 bases had no gene match. CDR3 sequence: CATSRTGGSQETQYF. The CDR3 DNA sequence: TGTGCCACCAGTCGAACCGGGGGGTCCCAAGAGACCCAGTACTTC.

The chain uses TRBV2 and TRBJ1-2, with 7 bases matching TRBD1. The CDR3 length is 16 residues. Germline-derived CDR1 and CDR2 are SNHLY and FYNNEI. With V trimmed by 3 bases and J by 4 bases, 11 bases remained unmatched. CDR3 loop: CASSETRDSFFYGYTF. The CDR3, as DNA: TGTGCCAGCAGTGAGACCCGGGACAGCTTTTTCTATGGCTACACCTTC.

This chain connects TRBV2 to TRBJ2-2; TRBD2 might be the D (6 bases). The CDR3 is 17 residues long. V was cut by 8 bases and J by 0 bases, with 19 bases left in between. Germline CDR1 is SNHLY and CDR2 is FYNNEI. The CDR3 DNA is TGTGCCAGCCGACCGCGGGGAACAGCTTCGAACACCGGGGAGCTGTTTTTT. As protein: CASRPRGTASNTGELFF.

This chain uses TRBV7-9 with TRBJ1-5, with a weak D call TRBD1 (6 bases). Germline values: CDR1 SEHNR, CDR2 FQNEAQ (reference sequence). The V gene lost 3 bases and the J gene lost 4 bases, with 7 bases spanning the gap. The CDR3 is 13 amino acids. The DNA of the CDR3 is TGTGCCAGCAGCTTCAGGGGTAATCAGCCCCAGCATTTT. Its translation is CASSFRGNQPQHF.

The chain employs TRBV4-1 and TRBJ2-3; D remains unclear. CDR3 size: 15 residues. Trimming left V 5 bases short and J 0 bases short, with 12 bases between. Germline-derived CDR1 and CDR2 are MGHRA and YSYEKL. CDR3 sequence reads: CASSYRLLSTDTQYF. The CDR3 nucleotides are TGCGCCAGCAGCTACCGACTTCTTAGCACAGATACGCAGTATTTT.

This sequence joins TRBV11-2 and TRBJ2-7; tentatively, D is TRBD1 (6 bases). Germline V gene data show CDR1 as SGHAT and CDR2 as FQNNGV. Trimming shortened V by 2 bases and J by 3 bases, and 23 bases separated the two germline ends. This CDR3 contains 18 residues. Written as DNA, the CDR3 is TGTGCCAGCAGCTTATTTGTTTTGGCAGGGGATGGGGGCTACGAGCAGTACTTC. Residues: CASSLFVLAGDGGYEQYF.

This chain connects TRBV11-3 to TRBJ2-5; 8 nucleotides agree with TRBD1. The CDR3 length is 14 residues. Germline V CDR1 and CDR2: SGHNT, YENEEA. With V trimmed by 1 base and J by 4 bases, 2 bases remained unmatched. The CDR3 coding sequence is TGTGCCAGCAGCTTAGGGACAGGGAGAGAGACCCAGTACTTC. This gives the protein CASSLGTGRETQYF.

The chain recombines TRBV10-3 with TRBJ2-6, with D perhaps TRBD1 (6 bases). The CDR3 runs 16 residues. From germline, CDR1 is ENHRY and CDR2 SYGVKD. The germline V and J ends were trimmed by 11 bases and 2 bases, with 19 bases remaining between them. The CDR3 protein is CASGAQGQAGANVLTF. The CDR3 nucleotides are TGTGCCTCTGGGGCGCAGGGGCAGGCTGGGGCCAACGTCCTGACTTTC.

The V call is TRBV28, the J call TRBJ2-1; 8 bases align to TRBD2. V dropped 5 bases and J dropped 5; count of bases not matched to a gene: 11. CDR3 length equals 16 residues. Germline lookup yields CDR1 MDHEN and CDR2 SYDVKM. CDR3 loop: CASSPLLRLANNEQFF. The CDR3 nucleotides read TGTGCCAGCAGTCCCCTACTAAGACTAGCGAACAATGAGCAGTTCTTC.

This clone was seen more than once but under ten times. The chain carries TRBV5-6 and TRBJ2-7; a weak D match, TRBD2 (5 bases). This CDR3 is built from 14 residues. Germline lookup yields CDR1 SGHDT and CDR2 YYEEEE. Trimming cost V 1 base and J 3 bases, with 11 bases left between them. CDR3 loop: CASSLPGMGYEQYF. CDR3 sequence (DNA): TGTGCCAGCAGCTTGCCGGGAATGGGCTACGAGCAGTACTTC.

This chain connects TRBV7-9 to TRBJ1-2; a possible D gene is TRBD1 (5 bases). CDR3 length: 16 amino acids. The germline V gene encodes CDR1 SEHNR and CDR2 FQNEAQ (reference sequence). V was trimmed by 5 bases and J by 4 bases, leaving 20 bases between them. CDR3 sequence (DNA): TGTGCCAGCAGCCCTCCCCTTCGAACAGGCCCCTATGGCTACACCTTC. It translates to CASSPPLRTGPYGYTF.

The rearrangement links TRBV30 to TRBJ2-7; TRBD1 agrees at 8 bases. Germline CDR1 reads GTSNPN; CDR2 reads SVGIG (reference sequence). V was clipped by 2 bases and J by 5 bases; unmatched bases: 11. This CDR3 is 15 amino acids long. This CDR3 is CAWSSRGRFDHEQYF. For the CDR3, the DNA is TGTGCCTGGAGTTCCAGGGGGCGCTTTGACCACGAGCAGTACTTC.

This chain uses TRBV7-9 with TRBJ1-6; D may be TRBD1 (6 bases). Germline values: CDR1 SEHNR, CDR2 FQNEAQ (reference sequence). Trimming stripped 4 bases from V and 9 bases from J, with 19 bases between. The CDR3 length is 16 residues. CDR3 sequence reads: CASSSGQQGWSSPLHF. Written as DNA, the CDR3 is TGTGCCAGCAGCTCAGGGCAACAGGGATGGAGTTCACCCCTCCACTTT.

The rearrangement uses TRBV28 and TRBJ1-3, with D possibly TRBD1 on 5 matching bases. Germline CDR1 and CDR2: MDHEN and SYDVKM. The CDR3 is 13 residues long. V gave up 4 bases and J gave up 10 bases, with 14 bases separating them. This chain's CDR3 is CASSSDIAGTIYF. Written as DNA, the CDR3 is TGTGCCAGCAGTTCGGACATAGCCGGAACCATATATTTT.

This clone turned up a few times. The CDR3 reads CASSDQSTGVWEQFF. CDR3 nucleotide sequence: TGTGCCAGCAGTGATCAATCGACAGGGGTTTGGGAGCAGTTCTTC. The chain uses TRBV6-1 and TRBJ2-1; 8 nucleotides line up with TRBD1. The CDR3 length is 15 residues. CDR1 MNHNS and CDR2 SASEGT come from the germline V gene. V lost 3 bases, J lost 10 bases, and 11 bases stayed unmatched.

This sequence joins TRBV25-1 and TRBJ2-2; tentative D call: TRBD1 (6 bases). Trimming shortened V by 6 bases and J by 4 bases, and 24 bases separated the two germline ends. The CDR3 length is 18 residues. CDR1 and CDR2 (germline): MGHDK, SYGVNS. The CDR3 protein is CASSASPGLGTPTGELFF. Written as DNA, the CDR3 is TGTGCCAGCAGCGCATCCCCCGGTCTCGGGACACCCACCGGGGAGCTGTTTTTT.

This clone has more than one count but fewer than ten. The chain employs TRBV18 and TRBJ2-5; no definite D call. Between the trimmed V and J ends, which lost 6 bases and 2 bases, there was a span of 10 bases. This CDR3 region has 13 residues. From germline, CDR1 is KGHSH and CDR2 LQKENI. CDR3 sequence: CASSSNFQETQYF. In DNA, the CDR3 is TGTGCCAGCTCCTCAAACTTTCAAGAGACCCAGTACTTC.

The genes are TRBV15 and TRBJ1-5; tentatively, D is TRBD1 (6 bases). Germline V gene data show CDR1 as LNHNV and CDR2 as YYDKDF (reference sequence). The CDR3 runs 15 residues. V lost 0 bases, J lost 4 bases, and 10 bases lay in between. The CDR3 DNA reads TGTGCCACCAGCAGAGATTCAGGGGCGAATCAGCCCCAGCATTTT. This encodes CATSRDSGANQPQHF.

The sample holds a few counts of this clone. The J gene is TRBJ2-2, the V gene TRBV6-5; TRBD1 is a possible D gene (6 bases). CDR3 length: 14 residues. Trimming shortened V by 0 bases and J by 4 bases, and 6 bases separated the two germline ends. CDR1 is MNHEY, CDR2 SVGAGI, per germline. The CDR3 DNA reads TGTGCCAGCAGTTACTCAGGGGGCACCGGGGAGCTGTTTTTT. Translated: CASSYSGGTGELFF.

The chain carries TRBV7-8 and TRBJ1-3; tentative D call: TRBD1 (5 bases). The CDR3 is 15 amino acids. V lost 4 bases, J lost 9 bases, and 19 bases lay in between. The germline V gene encodes CDR1 SGHVS and CDR2 FQNEAQ. CDR3 region: CASSSDKYIPRTIYF. CDR3 coding DNA: TGTGCCAGCAGCTCGGACAAGTACATCCCACGCACCATATATTTT.

The chain has TRBV11-2 and TRBJ2-3, with D maybe TRBD2 (6 bases). Germline V gene data show CDR1 as SGHAT and CDR2 as FQNNGV. V lost 1 base to trimming and J lost 2 bases, with 16 bases between them. This CDR3 is built from 17 residues. The CDR3 is CASSLGLGTLNTDTQYF. CDR3 DNA: TGTGCCAGCAGCTTAGGGTTGGGGACTCTCAACACAGATACGCAGTATTTT.

This chain links TRBV19 with TRBJ1-4, with 7 bases aligning to TRBD1. Germline CDR1 LNHDA, CDR2 SQIVND (reference sequence). The ends lost 7 bases at V and 3 bases at J; junction bases unmatched: 11. This CDR3 is 16 amino acids long. In nucleotides, the CDR3 is TGTGCCAGTAACCGAGTTCCGGGACAGCCTAATGAAAAACTGTTTTTT. This translates into CASNRVPGQPNEKLFF.

The chain uses TRBV28 and TRBJ2-7; 15 nucleotides agree with TRBD2. The CDR3 covers 16 residues. V lost 3 bases, J lost 5 bases, and 5 bases stayed unmatched. Germline CDR1 reads MDHEN; CDR2 reads SYDVKM. The CDR3 reads CASSFSGLAGGNEQYF. For the CDR3, the DNA is TGTGCCAGCAGTTTCTCGGGACTAGCGGGGGGAAACGAGCAGTACTTC.

This rearrangement joins TRBV30 to TRBJ2-2, with D maybe TRBD2 (6 bases). Germline V gene lookup returns CDR1 GTSNPN and CDR2 SVGIG (reference sequence). V was pared by 0 bases and J by 2 bases, with 16 bases between. The CDR3 loop spans 17 amino acids. CDR3 DNA: TGTGCCTGGAGTGTTGAGGAGGGGTACATCAACACCGGGGAGCTGTTTTTT. Translated, it gives CAWSVEEGYINTGELFF.

The chain has TRBV6-2 or TRBV6-3 and TRBJ2-1, with 7 bases identical to TRBD2. Germline V gives CDR1 MNHEY, CDR2 SVGEGT. There are 16 residues in the CDR3. J gave up 1 base and V 6 bases, and 9 bases lay outside the gene matches. DNA for the CDR3: TGTGCCAGCAGGCCTTGGCGGGAGCCTTCCTACAATGAGCAGTTCTTC. This gives the protein CASRPWREPSYNEQFF.

The V gene is TRBV14, the J gene TRBJ2-5; no clear D. Germline V lookup: CDR1 SGHDN, CDR2 FVKESK. V lost 1 base, J lost 2 bases, and 11 bases lay in between. The CDR3 is 15 amino acids. The CDR3, as DNA: TGTGCCAGCAGCCAAGGAGGAGCAATACAAGAGACCCAGTACTTC. Its protein is CASSQGGAIQETQYF.

Only a few counts were recorded for this clone. The V gene is TRBV5-1, the J gene TRBJ2-5; 8 bases match TRBD2. CDR1 and CDR2 (germline): SGHRS, YFSETQ. V was clipped by 0 bases and J by 4 bases; unmatched bases: 5. The CDR3 spans 15 residues. This CDR3 reads CASSLALAVGETQYF. CDR3 sequence (DNA): TGCGCCAGCAGCTTGGCACTAGCGGTGGGAGAGACCCAGTACTTC.

DNA for the CDR3: TGCGCCAGCAGCCAAGAATCGGTAGGGGTGGTAGGAAACACCATATATTTT. It specifies CASSQESVGVVGNTIYF. This chain connects TRBV4-1 to TRBJ1-3; D might be TRBD1 (5 bases). The CDR3 is 17 amino acids. Trimming pared 0 bases from V and 4 bases from J, leaving 16 bases between. The germline V gene encodes CDR1 MGHRA and CDR2 YSYEKL.

The chain has TRBV12-3 or TRBV12-4 and TRBJ1-2, with 8 bases matching TRBD1. V lost 6 bases to trimming and J lost 3 bases; unmatched junction nucleotides: 3. The length of the CDR3 is 13 residues. Here the CDR3 DNA reads TGTGCCAGCAGCCGACAGGGGTACTATGGCTACACCTTC. Translation: CASSRQGYYGYTF.

The chain employs TRBV7-5 and TRBJ2-1; TRBD2 reflects the table's D call only, with no check against the DNA. TRBV7-5 is reported as a pseudogene. The CDR3 runs 15 residues. DNA of the CDR3: TGTGCCAGAAGCCCCCCGTGGAGCTCCTACAATGAGCAGTTCTTC. Amino acids: CARSPPWSSYNEQFF.

This chain uses TRBV9 with TRBJ1-2; 7 bases are a match to TRBD1. Looked up from germline, CDR1 is SGDLS and CDR2 is YYNGEE. The CDR3 sequence is 14 residues long. The trim removed 3 bases at V and 5 bases at J, leaving 7 bases unmatched. The CDR3 DNA reads as TGTGCCAGCAGCGGTGGGACAGATTATTATGGCTACACCTTC. It yields the protein CASSGGTDYYGYTF.

J is TRBJ2-5 and V is TRBV7-2; 14 nucleotides align to TRBD2. Looked up from germline, CDR1 is SGHTA and CDR2 is FQGNSA. Trimming removed 4 bases from V and 11 bases from J; junction bases left unmatched: 9. The length of the CDR3 is 15 residues. CDR3 DNA: TGTGCCAGCAGCTCACCGACTAGCGGGAGGGCCAAGCAGTACTTC. Translating it yields CASSSPTSGRAKQYF.